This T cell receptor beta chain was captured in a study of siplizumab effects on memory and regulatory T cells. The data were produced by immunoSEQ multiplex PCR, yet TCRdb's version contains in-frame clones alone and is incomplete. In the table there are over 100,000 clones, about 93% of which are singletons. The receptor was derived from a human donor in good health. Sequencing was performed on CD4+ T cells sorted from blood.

The CDR3 DNA is TGTGCCAGCGCCGGACAGGGGGCTGGACGGAGTTCTGAAGCTTTCTTT. This gives the protein CASAGQGAGRSSEAFF. This rearrangement joins TRBV25-1 to TRBJ1-1, with 11 positions matching TRBD1. The V gene's germline CDR1 is MGHDK and CDR2 SYGVNS. J was trimmed by 6 bases and V by 8 bases; bases with no gene match: 14. The length of the CDR3 is 16 residues.